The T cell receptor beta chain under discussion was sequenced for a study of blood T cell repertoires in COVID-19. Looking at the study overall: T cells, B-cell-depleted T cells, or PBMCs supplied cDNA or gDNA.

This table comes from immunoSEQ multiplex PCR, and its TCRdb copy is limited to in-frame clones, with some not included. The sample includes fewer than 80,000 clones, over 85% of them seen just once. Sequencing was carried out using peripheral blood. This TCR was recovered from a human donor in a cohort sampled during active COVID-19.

CDR3 DNA sequence: TGTGCCAGCTCACCCGCGGGACAGGGCGGCACAGATACGCAGTATTTT. Translated: CASSPAGQGGTDTQYF. This chain links TRBV18 with TRBJ2-3; 9 bases map to TRBD1. V lost 3 bases to trimming and J lost 1 base; unmatched junction nucleotides: 5. Germline lookup yields CDR1 KGHSH and CDR2 LQKENI. CDR3 length equals 16 residues.